These T cell receptor beta chains were read from a single sample in a study of blood T cell repertoires in COVID-19. TCRdb's copy holds only in-frame clones and misses some; the assay was immunoSEQ multiplex PCR. The sample shows some 250,000 clones, 86% of them seen only once. Material: peripheral blood. These receptors all stem from a man aged 55 to 70 with acute or convalescent COVID-19. Each CDR3 is given with its conserved first and last residue. Each record gives: clone size, V gene, D gene, J gene, CDR3 protein, CDR3 DNA. The D gene is left open where the match is weak. Rows give clone size only sometimes, using once, few, many, or a class for an expanded clone.

size: once
V: TRBV11-2
D: TRBD2
J: TRBJ2-7
CDR3: CASTQGEGRYEQYF
DNA: TGTGCCAGCACCCAAGGGGAGGGAAGGTACGAGCAGTACTTC

size: .
V: TRBV6-2/TRBV6-3
D: .
J: TRBJ2-4
CDR3: CASSYTSGNIQYF
DNA: TGTGCCAGCAGTTACACGAGCGGAAACATTCAGTACTTC

size: once
V: TRBV6-5
D: TRBD1
J: TRBJ1-5
CDR3: CASRRQGASNQPQHF
DNA: TGTGCCAGCAGGCGACAGGGGGCAAGCAATCAGCCCCAGCATTTT

size: .
V: TRBV13
D: TRBD2
J: TRBJ2-7
CDR3: CASSLASGGRSYEQYF
DNA: TGTGCCAGCAGCTTAGCTTCGGGGGGAAGGAGCTACGAGCAGTACTTC

size: .
V: TRBV6-5
D: .
J: TRBJ2-7
CDR3: CASSPSRVEQYF
DNA: TGTGCCAGCAGTCCGAGCCGGGTCGAGCAGTACTTC

size: .
V: TRBV5-4
D: .
J: TRBJ1-3
CDR3: CASSFRGLSVSGNTIYF
DNA: TGTGCCAGCAGCTTCCGAGGGCTTTCGGTCTCTGGAAACACCATATATTTT

size: .
V: TRBV5-1
D: .
J: TRBJ2-7
CDR3: CASSLTETSAGYEQYF
DNA: TGCGCCAGCAGCCTTACCGAGACATCGGCGGGTTACGAGCAGTACTTC

size: .
V: TRBV28
D: TRBD1
J: TRBJ1-5
CDR3: CASSLATGGNQPQHF
DNA: TGTGCCAGCAGTTTAGCTACAGGGGGCAATCAGCCCCAGCATTTT

size: .
V: TRBV11-3
D: .
J: TRBJ2-1
CDR3: CASSLSNTDEQFF
DNA: TGTGCCAGCAGCTTATCAAATACGGATGAGCAGTTCTTC

size: .
V: TRBV30
D: TRBD2
J: TRBJ2-2
CDR3: CAWSRGGRNTGELFF
DNA: TGTGCCTGGAGTCGTGGCGGGAGGAACACCGGGGAGCTGTTTTTT

size: .
V: TRBV4-2
D: .
J: TRBJ2-1
CDR3: CASSLDLANEQFF
DNA: TGTGCCAGCAGCCTAGACCTAGCCAATGAGCAGTTCTTC

size: few
V: TRBV5-6
D: .
J: TRBJ1-1
CDR3: CASSLLAENTEAFF
DNA: TGTGCCAGCAGCTTGTTGGCAGAGAACACTGAAGCTTTCTTT

size: .
V: TRBV7-2
D: .
J: TRBJ2-2
CDR3: CASSPRGRNTGELFF
DNA: TGTGCCAGCAGCCCCAGGGGCCGAAACACCGGGGAGCTGTTTTTT

size: .
V: TRBV6-5
D: .
J: TRBJ2-1
CDR3: CASSTRSEQFF
DNA: TGTGCCAGCAGTACGAGGTCTGAGCAGTTCTTC

size: .
V: TRBV11-3
D: TRBD2
J: TRBJ2-7
CDR3: CASSLLAGTYEQYF
DNA: TGTGCCAGCAGCTTACTAGCGGGAACTTACGAGCAGTACTTC

size: few
V: TRBV3-1/TRBV3-2
D: .
J: TRBJ2-7
CDR3: CASSQKLAGSEQYF
DNA: TGTGCCAGCAGCCAAAAATTGGCGGGTTCCGAGCAGTACTTC

size: few
V: TRBV7-2
D: TRBD1
J: TRBJ2-7
CDR3: CASSPGQGFYEQYF
DNA: TGTGCCAGCAGCCCGGGACAGGGATTCTACGAGCAGTACTTC

size: .
V: TRBV5-4
D: TRBD1
J: TRBJ1-6
CDR3: CASSVPGQGSPLHF
DNA: TGTGCCAGCAGCGTGCCGGGACAGGGCTCACCCCTCCACTTT

size: .
V: TRBV5-5
D: .
J: TRBJ2-7
CDR3: CASSHQGNYEQYF
DNA: TGTGCCAGCAGCCACCAGGGAAACTACGAGCAGTACTTC

size: .
V: TRBV28
D: .
J: TRBJ2-5
CDR3: CASRGSGGTQYF
DNA: TGTGCCAGCAGAGGCTCCGGGGGGACCCAGTACTTC

size: once
V: TRBV7-2
D: TRBD2
J: TRBJ2-1
CDR3: CASSPRTSGLHFNEQFF
DNA: TGTGCCAGCAGCCCCAGGACTAGCGGCCTTCACTTCAATGAGCAGTTCTTC

size: once
V: TRBV29-1
D: TRBD2
J: TRBJ2-7
CDR3: CSVGLAGTYEQYF
DNA: TGCAGCGTTGGACTAGCGGGTACCTACGAGCAGTACTTC

size: .
V: TRBV7-3
D: .
J: TRBJ2-2
CDR3: CASSSKYTGELFF
DNA: TGTGCCAGCAGCTCAAAATACACCGGGGAGCTGTTTTTT

size: .
V: TRBV9
D: TRBD2
J: TRBJ2-3
CDR3: CASSVGLAGGPSVNTQYF
DNA: TGTGCCAGCAGCGTAGGCCTAGCGGGAGGGCCCTCTGTTAATACGCAGTATTTT

size: .
V: TRBV11-3
D: .
J: TRBJ2-3
CDR3: CASSFGGPTDTQYF
DNA: TGTGCCAGCAGCTTTGGCGGCCCCACAGATACGCAGTATTTT

size: .
V: TRBV9
D: TRBD1
J: TRBJ2-1
CDR3: CASSVAGQGARNEQFF
DNA: TGTGCCAGCAGCGTAGCCGGACAGGGGGCGCGAAATGAGCAGTTCTTC

size: .
V: TRBV6-5
D: TRBD2
J: TRBJ2-7
CDR3: CASRGGGATYEQYF
DNA: TGTGCCAGCAGGGGGGGAGGGGCCACCTACGAGCAGTACTTC

size: .
V: TRBV7-2
D: TRBD2
J: TRBJ2-1
CDR3: CASSTSVSYNEQFF
DNA: TGTGCCAGCAGCACTAGCGTCTCCTACAATGAGCAGTTCTTC

size: .
V: TRBV21-1
D: .
J: TRBJ1-6
CDR3: CASSAPGTGGINSPLHF
DNA: TGTGCCAGCAGCGCCCCCGGGACAGGTGGAATCAATTCACCCCTCCACTTT

size: .
V: TRBV30
D: .
J: TRBJ2-7
CDR3: CAWTPATGNPPWYF
DNA: TGTGCCTGGACCCCGGCCACAGGGAACCCTCCATGGTACTTC

size: few
V: TRBV28
D: .
J: TRBJ1-3
CDR3: CASSLQGRPSGNTIYF
DNA: TGTGCCAGCAGTTTACAGGGGCGTCCCTCTGGAAACACCATATATTTT

size: .
V: TRBV9
D: TRBD1
J: TRBJ1-5
CDR3: CASSPTDSQGVSQPQHF
DNA: TGTGCCAGCAGCCCTACGGATTCCCAGGGGGTAAGTCAGCCCCAGCATTTT

size: .
V: TRBV28
D: .
J: TRBJ2-3
CDR3: CASSYRTFASTDTQYF
DNA: TGTGCCAGCAGTTACCGGACTTTCGCTAGCACAGATACGCAGTATTTT

size: .
V: TRBV4-2
D: .
J: TRBJ2-1
CDR3: CASSQDVREFNEQFF
DNA: TGTGCCAGCAGCCAGGACGTAAGGGAGTTTAATGAGCAGTTCTTC

size: once
V: TRBV21-1
D: .
J: TRBJ2-7
CDR3: CASSKVGRMTGTSGAPYEQYF
DNA: TGTGCCAGCAGCAAAGTAGGACGCATGACAGGGACTAGCGGAGCGCCCTACGAGCAGTACTTC

size: .
V: TRBV21-1
D: .
J: TRBJ2-3
CDR3: CASKKGPAGGSSSTDTQYF
DNA: TGTGCCAGCAAAAAAGGTCCAGCGGGAGGTTCAAGTAGCACAGATACGCAGTATTTT

size: .
V: TRBV27
D: .
J: TRBJ1-4
CDR3: CASSPHPLYRGGNEKLFF
DNA: TGTGCCAGCAGTCCCCACCCCTTATATCGGGGGGGTAATGAAAAACTGTTTTTT

size: .
V: TRBV30
D: TRBD2
J: TRBJ2-1
CDR3: CAWSVASGRDFEQFF
DNA: TGTGCCTGGAGTGTAGCCAGCGGGAGGGATTTTGAGCAGTTCTTC

size: .
V: TRBV11-3
D: TRBD2
J: TRBJ2-1
CDR3: CASSRGLAGGGHEQFF
DNA: TGTGCCAGCAGCCGTGGACTAGCGGGAGGTGGCCATGAGCAGTTCTTC

size: .
V: TRBV24-1
D: TRBD1
J: TRBJ2-7
CDR3: CATSDSTGQALYEQYF
DNA: TGTGCCACCAGTGATTCCACCGGACAGGCTCTCTACGAGCAGTACTTC

size: .
V: TRBV18
D: .
J: TRBJ1-4
CDR3: CASSKEANEKLFF
DNA: TGTGCCAGCTCGAAGGAGGCCAATGAAAAACTGTTTTTT